The next 9 T cell receptor beta chains were all read from a single sample in a study of control samples from healthy donors and cancer patients. Some clones are missing from TCRdb's copy, which holds only in-frame ones; the method was immunoSEQ multiplex PCR. The sample has approximately 170,000 clones, roughly 91% seen once. The sequencing sample was made of blood. Every receptor here comes from a woman in her twenties or thirties in good health.

This chain joins TRBV18 and TRBJ1-4, with no clear D. Trimming took off 3 bases at V and 5 bases at J, with 10 bases between the two ends. Germline V gene sequence: CDR1 KGHSH, CDR2 LQKENI. This CDR3 is 14 amino acids long. For the CDR3, the DNA is TGTGCCAGCTCACCGGGAGTGGGGAATGAAAAACTGTTTTTT. This sequence encodes CASSPGVGNEKLFF.

The chain joins TRBV28 to TRBJ1-4; 8 bases are a match to TRBD1. The CDR3 contains 15 residues. Per germline, CDR1 MDHEN and CDR2 SYDVKM. The V and J ends lost 4 bases and 0 bases, in that order; junction bases with no gene match: 1. CDR3 in DNA: TGTGCCAGCAGTTCACAGGGGGCAACTAATGAAAAACTGTTTTTT. This gives the protein CASSSQGATNEKLFF.

The chain recombines TRBV12-3 or TRBV12-4 with TRBJ2-7; 8 bases are a match to TRBD1. J gave up 3 bases and V 6 bases, and 4 bases lay outside the gene matches. The CDR3 has 13 residues. The CDR3 DNA follows: TGTGCCAGCAGCCGCGGGACAGGCTACGAGCAGTACTTC. Protein product: CASSRGTGYEQYF.

Of note for this clone: This CDR3 is also generated by other DNA sequences in the sample. The J gene is TRBJ1-5, the V gene TRBV5-6; 9 bases align to TRBD1. The CDR3 runs to 15 residues. V shed 3 bases, J shed 6 bases, and the junction held 7 bases outside the gene matches. Germline-derived CDR1 and CDR2 are SGHDT and YYEEEE. CDR3 sequence (DNA): TGTGCCAGCAGCTGGGGACAGGGTGGGGGTCAGCCCCAGCATTTT. Its protein is CASSWGQGGGQPQHF.

This sequence joins TRBV29-1 and TRBJ2-3; D is perhaps TRBD2 (5 bases). The CDR3 covers 12 residues. Per germline, CDR1 SQVTM and CDR2 ANQGSEA. Trimming removed 5 bases at V and 6 bases at J, with 12 bases between. The CDR3: CSVSEGGDTQYF. In DNA form, the CDR3 reads TGCAGCGTTAGCGAAGGCGGGGATACGCAGTATTTT.

The chain has TRBV24-1 and TRBJ2-1, with D perhaps given as TRBD1 or TRBD2 (6 bases each). Germline CDR1 reads KGHDR; CDR2 reads SFDVKD. The CDR3 spans 16 residues. V was clipped by 4 bases and J by 3 bases, with 15 bases between them. DNA of the CDR3: TGTGCCACCAGTGAACCTCAGGGGACTGGCTACAATGAGCAGTTCTTC. It translates to CATSEPQGTGYNEQFF.

This clone was counted only a few times. The rearrangement uses TRBV2 and TRBJ1-1, with D perhaps TRBD1 (5 bases). V lost 3 bases, J lost 3 bases, and 8 bases lay in between. Germline V gene lookup returns CDR1 SNHLY and CDR2 FYNNEI. The CDR3 totals 13 residues. The CDR3 loop reads CASSEGGYTEAFF. In DNA, the CDR3 is TGTGCCAGCAGTGAGGGGGGGTACACTGAAGCTTTCTTT.

V is TRBV2 and J is TRBJ2-7; D remains unclear. V shed 6 bases and J shed 0 bases, with 18 bases lying between them. CDR3 size: 16 residues. The germline gives CDR1 SNHLY, CDR2 FYNNEI. CDR3 sequence (DNA): TGTGCCAGCAGCCGAATAGGACGGTCGAGCTCCTACGAGCAGTACTTC. It codes for CASSRIGRSSSYEQYF.

The chain combines TRBV5-4 with TRBJ1-2; 8 nucleotides align to TRBD1. V trimming: 0 bases; J trimming: 6 bases; junction bases outside the gene matches: 4. From germline, CDR1 is SGHNT and CDR2 YYREEE (reference sequence). CDR3 length equals 14 residues. The CDR3 loop is CASSLDRGVDGYTF. CDR3 nucleotides: TGTGCCAGCAGCTTGGACAGGGGGGTAGATGGCTACACCTTC.